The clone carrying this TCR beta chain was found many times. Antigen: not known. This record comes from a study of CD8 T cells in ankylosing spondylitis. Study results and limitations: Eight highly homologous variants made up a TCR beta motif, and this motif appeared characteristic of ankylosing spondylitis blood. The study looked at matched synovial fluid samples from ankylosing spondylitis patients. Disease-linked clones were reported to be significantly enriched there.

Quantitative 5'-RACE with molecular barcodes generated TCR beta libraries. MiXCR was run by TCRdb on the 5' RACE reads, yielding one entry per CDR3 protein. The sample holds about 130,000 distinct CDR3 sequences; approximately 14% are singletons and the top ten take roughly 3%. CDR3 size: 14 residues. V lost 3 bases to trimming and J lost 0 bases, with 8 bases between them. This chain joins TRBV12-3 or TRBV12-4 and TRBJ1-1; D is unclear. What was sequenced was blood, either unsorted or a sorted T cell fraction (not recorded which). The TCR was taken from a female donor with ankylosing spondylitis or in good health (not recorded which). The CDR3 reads CASSFGVMNTEAFF. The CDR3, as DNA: TGTGCCAGCAGTTTTGGAGTCATGAACACTGAAGCTTTCTTT.